This record covers a single TCR beta chain. What it binds is unknown. The data are from a study of T cell responses to AZD1222 COVID-19 vaccine. Overall study findings and caveats: At baseline, just a handful of AZD1222 recipients tested seropositive.

Profiling relied on immunoSEQ multiplex PCR, and the TCRdb table lists in-frame clones only, not all of them. The sample has tens of thousands of clones, roughly 90% seen once. Germline values: CDR1 MDHEN, CDR2 SYDVKM. V lost 4 bases and J lost 5; bases outside the gene matches: 8. This CDR3 contains 15 residues. The sample in question was peripheral blood, obtained 28 days after the second AZD1222 dose. The V call is TRBV28, the J call TRBJ2-7, with 10 bases fitting TRBD1. This receptor was identified in an adult who received the AZD1222 COVID-19 vaccine. The CDR3 DNA is TGTGCCAGCAGTTCCCCCGGGACAGGGGATGACGAGCAGTACTTC. This translates into CASSSPGTGDDEQYF.